This is a list of T cell receptor beta chains from one sample in a study of radiation and T cells in renal cell carcinoma. Generated by immunoSEQ multiplex PCR, the TCRdb table keeps only in-frame clones and is missing some. The sample records some 100,000 clones, about four fifths being singletons. The sequenced sample was blood, obtained from a patient whose treatment included radiotherapy and nephrectomy. These receptors all come from a man aged 55 to 70 with renal cell carcinoma. Each CDR3 is given with its conserved first and last residue. A D gene is named only where the DNA matches it firmly. Clone size, where shown, is once, few, many, or a class for clones that have expanded.

j_call v_call d_call clone_size cdr3_aa cdr3_nt
TRBJ2-2 TRBV7-9 TRBD1 . CASSLMGTANTGELFF TGTGCCAGCAGCTTAATGGGGACAGCGAACACCGGGGAGCTGTTTTTT
TRBJ1-2 TRBV27 TRBD1 few CASSSPDRGLYGYTF TGTGCCAGCAGTTCCCCGGACAGGGGGCTCTATGGCTACACCTTC
TRBJ2-7 TRBV5-4 TRBD2 . CASSGEGSGTSGRYNYEQYF TGTGCCAGCAGCGGCGAAGGGTCCGGGACTAGCGGGAGGTACAACTACGAGCAGTACTTC
TRBJ2-7 TRBV18 . . CASSRAVGEQYF TGTGCCAGCTCAAGGGCAGTCGGCGAGCAGTACTTC
TRBJ2-2 TRBV7-2 . . CASSLAFLGAGGGELFF TGTGCCAGCAGCCTTGCTTTTTTAGGGGCAGGAGGCGGGGAGCTGTTTTTT
TRBJ2-1 TRBV27 TRBD1 . CASSSLGQVDDNEQFF TGTGCCAGCAGTTCCCTAGGACAGGTGGACGACAATGAGCAGTTCTTC
TRBJ1-2 TRBV6-6 TRBD1 few CASSIPGQFDGYTF TGTGCCAGCAGCATCCCGGGACAGTTTGATGGCTACACCTTC
TRBJ2-7 TRBV5-1 . . CASSLEHLYEQYF TGCGCCAGCAGCTTGGAACACCTATACGAGCAGTACTTC
TRBJ2-7 TRBV15 . . CATSRQSAYEQYF TGTGCCACCAGCAGACAGAGCGCCTACGAGCAGTACTTC
TRBJ2-7 TRBV10-3 . few CAISAESGKQPLYEQYF TGTGCCATCAGTGCCGAGTCTGGGAAGCAGCCGCTTTACGAGCAGTACTTC
TRBJ2-3 TRBV7-9 . . CASSFGLAGADTQYF TGTGCCAGCAGCTTCGGGCTAGCCGGCGCAGATACGCAGTATTTT
TRBJ2-1 TRBV14 TRBD2 . CASSLRLASYNEQFF TGTGCCAGCAGCCTCCGACTAGCTTCCTACAATGAGCAGTTCTTC
TRBJ2-3 TRBV5-4 TRBD2 . CASSQAGVPDTQYF TGCGCCAGCAGCCAGGCGGGAGTTCCAGATACGCAGTATTTT
TRBJ1-2 TRBV19 . . CASSKNMDSFNYGYTF TGTGCCAGTAGTAAGAACATGGACAGCTTTAACTATGGCTACACCTTC
TRBJ2-1 TRBV7-8 . . CASSLDGRSRNEQFF TGTGCCAGCAGCTTAGACGGGAGATCAAGAAATGAGCAGTTCTTC
TRBJ2-2 TRBV30 . . CAWRAGPPRELFF TGTGCCTGGAGAGCGGGCCCCCCGAGGGAGCTGTTTTTT
TRBJ2-3 TRBV19 TRBD2 . CASQTSGRAGRDTQYF TGTGCCAGCCAGACTAGCGGGAGGGCCGGTCGAGATACGCAGTATTTT
TRBJ2-2 TRBV7-6 TRBD1 . CASSGSGGRPGELFF TGTGCCAGCAGCGGCTCAGGGGGTAGGCCCGGGGAGCTGTTTTTT
TRBJ2-7 TRBV7-8 . . CASSLASGSHYEQYF TGTGCCAGCAGCTTAGCATCAGGGAGCCACTACGAGCAGTACTTC
TRBJ2-3 TRBV10-3 TRBD2 once CASKRGGTSGQTDTQYF TGTGCCAGCAAGCGGGGGGGGACTAGCGGGCAGACAGATACGCAGTATTTT
TRBJ1-2 TRBV2 . . CASLRDTINYGYTF TGTGCCAGCCTCCGGGACACTATTAACTATGGCTACACCTTC
TRBJ1-1 TRBV2 . . CASSEALSSRLNTEAFF TGTGCCAGCAGTGAAGCGTTAAGCAGTCGGCTGAACACTGAAGCTTTCTTT
TRBJ2-1 TRBV10-1 . . CASSERESAGDEQFF TGCGCCAGCAGTGAAAGAGAGTCGGCTGGGGATGAGCAGTTCTTC
TRBJ1-6 TRBV7-2 . . CASSLWGFGNSPLHF TGTGCCAGCAGCTTGTGGGGCTTTGGTAATTCACCCCTCCACTTT
TRBJ2-3 TRBV18 . . CASSPGSGDSSTDTQYF TGTGCCAGCTCACCAGGCAGCGGAGACTCTAGCACAGATACGCAGTATTTT
TRBJ2-7 TRBV28 TRBD2 . CASSLAGGLFYEQYF TGTGCCAGCAGTTTAGCGGGAGGGCTATTCTACGAGCAGTACTTC
TRBJ2-1 TRBV15 TRBD2 . CATSRGTLAGNEQFF TGTGCCACCAGCAGAGGAACCCTAGCGGGCAATGAGCAGTTCTTC
TRBJ2-2 TRBV7-6 TRBD2 . CASSLPPSASGSFTGELFF TGTGCCAGCAGCTTACCTCCTAGCGCGAGCGGGAGTTTCACCGGGGAGCTGTTTTTT
TRBJ1-1 TRBV28 TRBD1 . CASSFSPRGLGTEAFF TGTGCCAGCAGTTTTAGCCCAAGGGGGCTCGGCACTGAAGCTTTCTTT
TRBJ1-1 TRBV7-9 . . CASSYTGTEAFF TGTGCCAGCAGTTATACAGGCACTGAAGCTTTCTTT
TRBJ1-4 TRBV6-1 TRBD1 . CASSEATGQGNEKLFF TGTGCCAGCAGTGAAGCTACGGGACAGGGGAATGAAAAACTGTTTTTT
TRBJ2-2 TRBV10-2 TRBD2 . CASSLTSGKAGELFF TGCGCCAGCAGCCTGACTAGCGGGAAGGCCGGGGAGCTGTTTTTT
TRBJ1-1 TRBV19 . . CASSIRPGTINTEAFF TGTGCCAGTAGTATCCGCCCCGGGACGATTAACACTGAAGCTTTCTTT
TRBJ2-5 TRBV18 TRBD1 . CAGKDRAQETQYF TGTGCCGGCAAAGACAGGGCCCAAGAGACCCAGTACTTC
TRBJ1-5 TRBV19 . . CASSQGRNQPQHF TGTGCCAGTAGTCAGGGACGAAATCAGCCCCAGCATTTT
TRBJ2-3 TRBV4-3 TRBD1 . CASSQGTGSRSTDTQYF TGCGCCAGCAGCCAAGGGACAGGCTCTCGTAGCACAGATACGCAGTATTTT
TRBJ1-5 TRBV30 . . CAWSALPGANQPQHF TGTGCCTGGAGTGCCTTGCCGGGGGCCAATCAGCCCCAGCATTTT
TRBJ2-1 TRBV4-1 . . CASSQGPGMNEQFF TGCGCCAGCAGCCAAGGTCCAGGGATGAATGAGCAGTTCTTC
TRBJ2-2 TRBV30 . once CASRPGSTGELFF TGTGCCTCCCGCCCGGGGTCCACCGGGGAGCTGTTTTTT
TRBJ1-1 TRBV2 . few CASGSLGTQGMNTEAFF TGTGCCTCCGGGTCCTTGGGCACTCAGGGCATGAACACTGAAGCTTTCTTT
TRBJ1-5 TRBV19 TRBD1 . CASSITGTEYSNQPQHF TGTGCCAGTAGTATCACAGGGACAGAGTATAGCAATCAGCCCCAGCATTTT
TRBJ2-3 TRBV4-3 . . CASSQDTAGSSTDTQYF TGCGCCAGCAGCCAAGATACAGCCGGCTCCAGCACAGATACGCAGTATTTT
TRBJ2-2 TRBV13 . . CASRRWLATGELFF TGTGCCAGCCGACGGTGGTTGGCCACCGGGGAGCTGTTTTTT
TRBJ2-7 TRBV4-3 . . CASSRSLSQGYEQYF TGCGCCAGCAGCCGCAGCTTGTCCCAGGGCTACGAGCAGTACTTC
TRBJ2-7 TRBV25-1 . . CASSSTGGRPTDEQYF TGTGCCAGCAGTTCAACCGGGGGCAGGCCAACCGACGAGCAGTACTTC
TRBJ1-2 TRBV14 . . CASSQSLNYGYTF TGTGCCAGCAGCCAATCCCTTAACTATGGCTACACCTTC
TRBJ2-7 TRBV25-1 TRBD2 . CASSDLGLAGYEQYF TGTGCCAGCAGTGATCTGGGACTAGCGGGCTACGAGCAGTACTTC
TRBJ1-2 TRBV28 . . CASSLLVNYGYTF TGTGCCAGCAGTTTATTGGTGAACTATGGCTACACCTTC
TRBJ2-7 TRBV7-6 . . CASSSQVGEQYF TGTGCCAGCAGCTCTCAGGTAGGGGAGCAGTACTTC